The clone carrying this TCR beta chain was seen a single time. No antigen is known for it. The CDR3 is 14 residues long. V shed 2 bases and J shed 4 bases, with 11 bases lying between them. Germline lookup yields CDR1 SGHTA and CDR2 FQGNSA. The source of the sample is a study of beta chain features in type 1 diabetes. The study, taken as a whole, reports: A PCR bias possibly favoring shorter templates would apply equally to patients and controls. TCRB repertoires of naive, central memory and Treg cells appeared more similar among patients than among healthy donors.

Expressed TCRB transcripts were sequenced after all isolated RNA was converted to cDNA. The table came from immunoSEQ multiplex PCR; TCRdb's copy has only in-frame clones and leaves some out. The repertoire holds approximately 37,000 clones, 64% seen once, with 2% to 2.5% in the top ten. Using CD45RO/CCR7/CD25/CD127/CD95/CD27, CD4+ naive, central memory, regulatory and stem cell-like memory cells were sorted. All sorted populations exceeded 98% purity. This chain uses TRBV7-2 with TRBJ2-5, with D perhaps matching TRBD1 (5 bases). Material: Tregs from blood. The origin of this receptor is a woman aged 25 to 45 in good health. This chain's CDR3 is CASSLTRVRETQYF. The CDR3 coding sequence is TGTGCCAGCAGCTTAACCAGGGTTAGAGAGACCCAGTACTTC.